This T cell receptor beta chain was sequenced in a study of cytomegalovirus exposure and HLA in healthy donors (dated by TCRdb to the late 2010s). About the study as a whole: In an earlier analysis of approximately 500 of the donors, 276 Gb of sequence data and 90 million to 120 million unique TCR beta sequences from 150 million to 200 million T cells were reported. Roughly 300 gigabases of sequencing data and around 80 million unique TCR sequences made up an early release that covered under 750 HLA-typed donors. Of the 300 to 450 genotyped donors, about 80% fell in the genetic ancestry cluster associated with self-reported Caucasian donors. The study aimed to test whether signatures of past pathogen exposure could be identified by cataloging public T cell receptors. The study profiled the T cell repertoires of under 700 subjects by immunosequencing and related them to cytomegalovirus serostatus. Along with the roughly 610-subject first cohort, a separate validation cohort of over a hundred different subjects was used. The study combined high-throughput TCR immunosequencing, statistical association of individual TCRs with disease status, and machine learning to predict cytomegalovirus infection status. A later analysis re-examined previously published TCR beta repertoires from more than 600 donors and added high-resolution HLA genotyping to investigate patterns of TCR occurrence. The later analysis used no new phenotypic data to find candidate immune exposures, relying instead on TCR beta sequences and their occurrence across donors. In an earlier analysis of 550 to 700 of the donors, high-throughput TCR beta sequencing was used to judge whether each TCR beta V gene segment behaved as functional or pseudogenic. Alongside the repertoire data, information on donor age, sex, ethnicity and CMV serostatus was compiled. A later genetic analysis used genome-wide SNP genotypes for 398 of the 666 donors, treating that subset as a discovery cohort. All discovery cohort repertoires had been generated on a single sequencing platform. HLA typing covered class I and class II loci at four-digit resolution. The number of typed donors differed by locus: about 620-640 for A, B, C, DRB1 and DQB1; 500 to 550 for DQA1; fewer than 610 for DPA1; and about 450 for DPB1. A few DR-DQ haplotypes were treated as single units for association and clustering because of strong linkage in the cohort. Among 300 to 500 genotyped donors of the cohort, an average of around 220,000 unique TCR beta nucleotide sequences was sequenced per donor, of which about 19% were non-productive. Study-level results and caveats: In a later analysis, the rate of TCR association differed among HLA loci, with DRB1 alleles having the most associated TCRs and HLA-C alleles having the fewest. A further reported finding was that TCR beta sequences accurately predicted the HLA-A and HLA-B alleles for most subjects in the first cohort. Because some donors lacked HLA typing at each locus, the association tests relied only on the typed subset. In both the original and validation cohorts, the classifier was reported to diagnose cytomegalovirus status with high specificity and sensitivity. Because the 87-base-pair reads could not distinguish some IMGT-functional V segments, including TRBV6-2 and TRBV6-3, those segments were excluded. The study gave a list of some 150 TCR beta chains associated with cytomegalovirus. In a later analysis, around 15,000 TCR beta sequences were associated with specific HLA alleles at a false discovery rate of 0.05. According to a later genetic analysis, donors in an Asian-associated ancestry cluster had fewer N-insertions in productive TCRs than the approximately 630-donor mean. Sequencing depth was assumed to be roughly uniform across donors in the presence/absence analyses, though that assumption may not hold. A group of highly shared sequence variants was considered likely to be a technical artifact of the sequencing pipeline. A later analysis reported that several top co-occurrence clusters appeared linked to parvovirus B19, influenza, CMV and Epstein-Barr virus. Assigning TCR associations to individual alleles was difficult when HLA alleles, especially DR and DQ, strongly co-occurred. In vitro tests confirmed that a few of the cytomegalovirus-associated TCR beta chains recognize cytomegalovirus antigens. Most CMV-associated TCR beta chains appeared to be HLA-restricted in a later analysis, and the HLA associations seemed to be driven largely by CMV exposure. Compared with equally common non-associated chains, HLA-associated TCR beta chains in a later analysis were more clonally expanded and had lower generation probabilities. The authors suggested that the approach could potentially be generalized to other disease states and immunological phenotypes. In an earlier analysis of 587 of the donors, most TCR beta V segments appeared in productive rearrangements about 87% or about 30% of the time, broadly matching IMGT annotations. In this cohort, only TCR beta chains were sequenced, and detectable features were limited by the absence of alpha or paired-chain data. Because counts were too low, around 18 rarely observed V segments, including chromosome 9 orphons, were left out of the earlier analysis of some 640 of the donors. For the cohort, immune exposure information was limited to CMV serostatus. In a later genetic analysis, a missense DCLRE1C variant was associated with V-gene and J-gene trimming of TCR beta chains, and the association was replicated in an independent cohort. Correlated functional status among segregating V segments might reflect linkage disequilibrium, but an unknown experimental factor could not be ruled out. Across donors, most TCR sequences were observed very rarely, whereas some public TCRs were present in many individuals.

In total, fewer than 750 healthy bone marrow donors made up the cohort. Cohort members were all nominally healthy when sampled, although unrecorded immune exposures were likely present. CMV serostatus was recorded as positive for almost 300 and negative for about 55% of the roughly 670 cohort members, whereas no CMV serostatus was recorded for the donor in question. A peripheral blood sample was provided by each donor, and peripheral blood mononuclear cells were used for TCR beta sequencing. The Qiagen DNeasy Blood Extraction Kit was used to extract genomic DNA from the blood cell samples. The trim is 6 bases for V and 0 bases for J, with a gap of 8 bases between the germline ends. In the germline V gene (reference sequence), CDR1 corresponds to LNHDA and CDR2 to SQIVND. Its CDR3 holds 13 amino acids, cysteine through phenylalanine. The only DNA kept is the CDR3, 39 bases in frame from the first base.

Comment on this clone: It has no known antigen specificity. Nothing much larger sits one base from this clone, and base qualities are not available.

The library was prepared using the immunoSEQ multiplex PCR assay. For the multiplex PCR, a mixture combining 60 forward primers for TCR Vbeta segments and 13 reverse primers for TCR Jbeta segments was used. The CDR3 region of rearranged TCR beta genes was amplified from genomic DNA with a multiplex PCR assay. On the Illumina HiSeq System, the amplified TCR beta libraries were sequenced as 87-base-pair reads. The original pipeline was this. Across the 640 or so repertoires, a later analysis counted approximately 75 million unique TCR beta chains, approximately 10 million of which were shared by at least two donors. To remove PCR and sequencing errors, raw reads were error-corrected and collapsed into unique sequences using a nearest-neighbor algorithm that merged closely related sequences. Alignment of CDR3 sequences to IMGT reference sequences was used to assign V, D and J gene segments. For a sequence to be retained, a match of at least six nucleotides to both a V gene segment and a J gene segment was required. Rearrangements were called productive when the CDR3 lacked stop codons and stayed in frame with V and J; all others were non-productive. Following IMGT convention, CDR3 was defined as the stretch from the second conserved V-encoded cysteine to the conserved J-encoded phenylalanine. The earlier analysis of 587 of the donors excluded any sequence lacking an unambiguous match to a single V gene segment. An earlier analysis of a few hundred of the donors classified V segments as functional when productive rearrangements were above 56.7% and as segregating when the standard deviation between donors was above 5%. A statistical classification framework was built for diagnosing cytomegalovirus status from the catalog of TCR beta chain sequences. In a later analysis, TCR nucleotide sequences were compared against IMGT/GENE-DB human TR gene sequences so that V and J genes could be assigned. A later analysis assigned CDR3 sequences and most-parsimonious VDJ recombination scenarios with the TCRdist pipeline. In a later analysis, each TCR beta chain was defined by its CDR3 amino acid sequence together with its V-gene family, and reads lacking a unique V-gene family were excluded. A later analysis removed 500 to 600 highly shared, low-generation-probability nucleotide sequences to deal with suspected cross-contamination and a sequencing artifact. In a later analysis, a clonal expansion index for each public chain was calculated from normalized within-repertoire ranks of inferred template counts. Generation probabilities in a later analysis came from a VDJ recombination model fitted to out-of-frame rearrangements, and those results were checked against IGoR. In a later analysis, hypergeometric tests were used to score TCR-TCR, TCR-HLA and TCR-CMV co-occurrence, with a repertoire-size bias correction applied to TCR pairs. A later analysis estimated false discovery rates by permuting HLA or CMV assignments 20 times. In a later analysis, co-occurring TCRs were grouped with DBSCAN, and TCRdist sequence similarity was added when clustering was performed within HLA-allele-positive subsets. Co-occurrence clustering excluded repertoires with fewer than 30,000 or more than 120,000 public chains, plus five with anomalous nucleotide sharing. This is the immuneACCESS table as TCRdb keeps it, with only in-frame sequences that have V and J called. A part of the clones is gone; compared with another copy, unresolved V genes explain less than half, and the rest is unexplained. V and J calls and clone size follow that table, whereas D and trimming were derived from the DNA. The sample table holds some 130,000 clones, of which around 83% were seen once. The ten largest clones capture approximately 0.97% of the sample.

This receptor chain uses TRBV19 and TRBJ1-1, with the D gene too uncertain to name. The sample comprised PBMCs. This receptor was taken from a human donor in good health. In nucleotide form, the sequence is TGTGCCAGTAGGCGGGGTCTGAACACTGAAGCTTTCTTT. Translation gives CASRRGLNTEAFF.